Reported below is one T cell receptor (beta chain). No antigen is known for it. The record has no base qualities; no much larger clone is one base away. These data are taken from a study of blood T cell repertoires in COVID-19 (dated by TCRdb to between 2020 and 2021). The study in broad terms: Samples covering the acute and convalescent phases of COVID-19 were provided by collaborators in the United States, Italy and Spain. The material from the prospective study consisted of cDNA or gDNA derived from T cells, B-cell-depleted T cells, or PBMCs. The dataset comprised deeply sampled blood TCRbeta repertoires from subjects exposed to, actively infected with, or recovered from COVID-19. The repertoires were made available in a free public database intended to serve as a resource for research on the immune response to SARS-CoV-2. Samples came from the ongoing ImmuneRACE study (first 160 participants) plus 1,254 subjects from 6 global collaborators. Sample metadata almost always included a de-identified subject ID, COVID-19 status, age in years and sex. HLA class I and class II types, where available, came from metadata supplied by the sample provider rather than from assay-based typing. General conclusions and limits of the study: The quantity of clinical and demographic metadata differed by source and by participant and was supplied without curation.

Each collaborating institution followed its own protocols to collect whole blood in K2EDTA tubes. For TCRbeta analysis, collaborator samples were shipped as frozen whole blood, as isolated PBMCs, or as DNA extracted from either sample type. The immunoSEQ Assay, a bias-controlled multiplex PCR, was used to amplify TCRbeta CDR3 regions from genomic DNA. Concerning the study's data processing: The number of nucleated cells in each sample was estimated by amplification of reference gene primers within the assay. Sequence reads were collapsed and filtered to measure the absolute abundance of every unique TCRbeta CDR3 rearrangement. For each sample, productive Simpson clonality was calculated as the square root of Simpson's diversity index over productive rearrangements. TCRdb's version of the immuneACCESS table is confined to in-frame rearrangements and falls short of the full clone set. An unresolved V gene accounts for under half of the shortfall where checked; the remainder is of unknown origin. From that table come the V and J calls and clone size; the DNA was used to work out D and trimming. Recorded for this sample are about 20,000 clones; roughly 91% of them occurred a single time. About 7.8% of the sample is held by the ten biggest clonotypes.

Relative to germline, V is missing 4 bases and J is missing 4 bases, with 2 bases of the junction outside any gene match. Taken from the germline V gene (reference sequence), the CDR1 and CDR2 loops are SGHNT and YYREEE. The cysteine opens and the phenylalanine closes a CDR3 of 13 amino acids. Left in the record is the CDR3 DNA by itself, 39 bases read in frame from the first base. The chain was built from TRBV5-4 and TRBJ2-3, with 8 middle bases fitting TRBD2. The receptor was isolated from a woman in her fifties or sixties with active COVID-19. Sequenced sample: peripheral blood. The CDR3 protein: CASSKTSADTQYF. The base sequence is TGTGCCAGCAGCAAGACTAGCGCAGATACGCAGTATTTT.